This TCR beta chain is from a study of T-cell memory formation after mild COVID-19. Turning to the study itself: For the most part, TCR clusters were specific to one donor.

V was trimmed by 6 bases and J by 2 bases, leaving 13 bases between them. The CDR3 has 13 residues. Germline V gives CDR1 SQVTM, CDR2 ANQGSEA. The study's findings and limits: A subset of responding clones appeared in pre-infection memory, suggesting cross-reactive memory joined. A second wave of clones peaked on day 37, and their SARS-CoV-2 specificity went unconfirmed.

A remark on this clonotype: The antigen is unknown.

Each CDR3 protein is one row after TCRdb ran MiXCR on the 5' RACE reads. The data contain 80,000 to 95,000 distinct CDR3 sequences, around 27% of them seen just once; the ten biggest clones take up over 40%. The sequence came from a man aged 18 to 29 who had mild COVID-19 (a few samples of this study predate the infection). Cell type and time point are not known. The rearrangement joins TRBV29-1 to TRBJ1-2; D unclear. The sample comprised PBMCs or a T cell subset sorted from them (not recorded which). CDR3 nucleotides: TGCAGCGTCCGGTGGGCCGCGAACTATGGCTACACCTTC. This codes for CSVRWAANYGYTF.